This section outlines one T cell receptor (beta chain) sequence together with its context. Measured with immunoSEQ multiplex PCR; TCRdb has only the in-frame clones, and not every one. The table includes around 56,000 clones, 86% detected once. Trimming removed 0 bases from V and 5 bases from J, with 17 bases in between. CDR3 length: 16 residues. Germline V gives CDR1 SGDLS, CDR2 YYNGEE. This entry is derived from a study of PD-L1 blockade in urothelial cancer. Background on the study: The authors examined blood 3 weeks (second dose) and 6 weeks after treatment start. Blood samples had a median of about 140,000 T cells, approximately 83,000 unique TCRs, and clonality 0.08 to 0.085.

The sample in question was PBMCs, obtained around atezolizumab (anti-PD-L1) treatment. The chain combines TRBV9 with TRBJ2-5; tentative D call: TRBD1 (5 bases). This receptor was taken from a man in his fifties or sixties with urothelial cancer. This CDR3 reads CASSVGAQGQAETQYF. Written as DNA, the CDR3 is TGTGCCAGCAGCGTAGGGGCGCAGGGCCAGGCCGAGACCCAGTACTTC.